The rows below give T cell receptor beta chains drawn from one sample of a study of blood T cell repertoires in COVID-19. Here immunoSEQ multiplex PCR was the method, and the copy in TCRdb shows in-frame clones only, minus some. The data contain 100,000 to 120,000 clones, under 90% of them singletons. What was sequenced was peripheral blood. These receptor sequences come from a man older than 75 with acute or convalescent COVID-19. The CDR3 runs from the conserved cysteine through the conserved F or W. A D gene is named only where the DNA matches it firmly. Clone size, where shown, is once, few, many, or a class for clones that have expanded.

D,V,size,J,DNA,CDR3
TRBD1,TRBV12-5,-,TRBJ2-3,TGTGCTAGTGGGGGACAGGGAGAAGATACGCAGTATTTT,CASGGQGEDTQYF
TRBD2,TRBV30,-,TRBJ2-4,TGTGCCTGGGGACTAGCGGGAGGGTCAAACATTCAGTACTTC,CAWGLAGGSNIQYF
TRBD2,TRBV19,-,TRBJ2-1,TGTGCCAGTAGAGGACTAGCGGGAGGCTACTCCTACAATGAGCAGTTCTTC,CASRGLAGGYSYNEQFF
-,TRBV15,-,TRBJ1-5,TGTGCCACCAGCAGAGATCAGGAAGAGCCCCAGCATTTT,CATSRDQEEPQHF
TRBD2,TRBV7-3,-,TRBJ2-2,TGTGCCAGCAGCTTAGGGACTAGCGGCTACACCGGGGAGCTGTTTTTT,CASSLGTSGYTGELFF
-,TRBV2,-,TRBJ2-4,TGTGCCAGCAGCGTCGACAGAACACTAGCCAAAAACATTCAGTACTTC,CASSVDRTLAKNIQYF
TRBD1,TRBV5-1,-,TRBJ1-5,TGCGCCAGCAGCTTTGATGGGACAGTAGCGCCCCAGCATTTT,CASSFDGTVAPQHF
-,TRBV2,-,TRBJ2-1,TGTGCCAGCAGTGGAGTCAGGTCGTTCAATGAGCAGTTCTTC,CASSGVRSFNEQFF
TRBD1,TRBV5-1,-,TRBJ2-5,TGCGCCAGCAGCTTTCGTCCGGGACAGGGTCAAGAGACCCAGTACTTC,CASSFRPGQGQETQYF
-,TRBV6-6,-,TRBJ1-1,TGTGCCAGCAGTTACTTCTTGAACACTGAAGCTTTCTTT,CASSYFLNTEAFF
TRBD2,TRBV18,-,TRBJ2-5,TGTGCCAGCTCAACGGCTAGCGGGAGGGGAGAGACCCAGTACTTC,CASSTASGRGETQYF
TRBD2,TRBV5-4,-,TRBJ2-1,TGTGCCAGCAGCCAAGGACTAGCGGGCAATGAGCAGTTCTTC,CASSQGLAGNEQFF
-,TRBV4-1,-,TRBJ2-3,TGCGCCAGCAGCCAAGATGGGGGCCCTTTCACAGATACGCAGTATTTT,CASSQDGGPFTDTQYF
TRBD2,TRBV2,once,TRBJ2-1,TGTGCCAGCAGCCGGACTAGCGGTGGCAATGAGCAGTTCTTC,CASSRTSGGNEQFF
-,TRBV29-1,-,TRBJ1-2,TGCAGCGTTCGGGCTAACTATGGCTACACCTTC,CSVRANYGYTF
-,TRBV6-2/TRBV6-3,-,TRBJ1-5,TGTGCCAGCAGTTACTCCCCTTCCTATCAGCCCCAGCATTTT,CASSYSPSYQPQHF
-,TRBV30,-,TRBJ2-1,TGTAGTGTAGCGGATCAATCCTACAATGAGCAGTTCTTC,CSVADQSYNEQFF
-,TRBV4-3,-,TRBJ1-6,TGCGCCAGCAGCCACGTCCGGGGGGGGCGCGAAAATTCACCCCTCCACTTT,CASSHVRGGRENSPLHF
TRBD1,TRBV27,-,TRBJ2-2,TGTGCCAGCAGTATTGACAGGGACACCGGGGAGCTGTTTTTT,CASSIDRDTGELFF
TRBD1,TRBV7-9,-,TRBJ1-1,TGTGCCAGCAGGAAAGACAGGGCGAACACTGAAGCTTTCTTT,CASRKDRANTEAFF
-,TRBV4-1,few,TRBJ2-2,TGCGCCAGCAGCCAAGTCGGGGGAACCGGGGAGCTGTTTTTT,CASSQVGGTGELFF
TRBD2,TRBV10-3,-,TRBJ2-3,TGTGCCATCAGTGCGGCGGGAGGAGGAGGTAACCCGCAGTATTTT,CAISAAGGGGNPQYF
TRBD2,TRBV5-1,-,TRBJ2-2,TGCGCCAGCAGCCCCCGGACTAGCTCAAACACCGGGGAGCTGTTTTTT,CASSPRTSSNTGELFF
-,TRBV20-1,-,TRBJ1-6,TGCAGTGCTAGTGGTCTAGGGGGTCTTCAGGGTAATTCACCCCTCCACTTT,CSASGLGGLQGNSPLHF
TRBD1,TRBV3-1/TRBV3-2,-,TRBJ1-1,TGTGCCAGCAGGGCGAATCAGGGGGGTACTGAAGCTTTCTTT,CASRANQGGTEAFF
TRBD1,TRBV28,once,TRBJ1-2,TGTGCCAGCAGTTCTTTCTCACAGGGGGCGAATGGCTACACCTTC,CASSSFSQGANGYTF
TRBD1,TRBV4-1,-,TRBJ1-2,TGCGCCAGCAGCCCGCGGGACAGGGAGGACTATGGCTACACCTTC,CASSPRDREDYGYTF